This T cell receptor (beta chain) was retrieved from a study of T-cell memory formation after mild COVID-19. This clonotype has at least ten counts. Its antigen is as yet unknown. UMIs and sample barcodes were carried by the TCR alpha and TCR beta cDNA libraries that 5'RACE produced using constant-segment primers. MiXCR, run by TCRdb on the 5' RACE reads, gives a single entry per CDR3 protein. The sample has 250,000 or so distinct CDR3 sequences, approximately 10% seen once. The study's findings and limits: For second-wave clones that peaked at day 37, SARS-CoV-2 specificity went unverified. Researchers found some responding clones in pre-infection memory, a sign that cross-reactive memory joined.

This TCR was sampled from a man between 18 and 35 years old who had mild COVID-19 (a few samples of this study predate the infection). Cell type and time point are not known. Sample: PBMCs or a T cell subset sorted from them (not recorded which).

CDR3 coding DNA: TGTGCCATCAGTGAGTCGCGGGGGAGTGAGCAGTTCTTC. It encodes CAISESRGSEQFF. V usage is TRBV10-3 and J usage is TRBJ2-1; 7 bases agree with TRBD2. The CDR3 is 13 residues long. V gave up 0 bases and J gave up 9 bases; unmatched junction bases: 2. Germline CDR1 reads ENHRY; CDR2 reads SYGVKD.